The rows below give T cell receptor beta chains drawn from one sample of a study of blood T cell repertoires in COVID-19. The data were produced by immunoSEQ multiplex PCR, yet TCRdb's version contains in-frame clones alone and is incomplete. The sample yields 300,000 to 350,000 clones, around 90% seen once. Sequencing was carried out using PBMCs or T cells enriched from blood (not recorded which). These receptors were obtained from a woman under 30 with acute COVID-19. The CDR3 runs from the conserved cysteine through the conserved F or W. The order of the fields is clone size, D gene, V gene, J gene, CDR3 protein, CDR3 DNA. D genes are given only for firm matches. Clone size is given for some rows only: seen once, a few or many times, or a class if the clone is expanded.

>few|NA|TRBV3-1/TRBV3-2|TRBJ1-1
CASSQDPGVGEAFF
TGTGCCAGCAGCCAAGATCCCGGGGTGGGTGAAGCTTTCTTT
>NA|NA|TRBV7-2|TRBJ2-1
CASSLGSSVRGNEQFF
TGTGCCAGCAGCTTAGGGTCTAGCGTTAGGGGCAATGAGCAGTTCTTC
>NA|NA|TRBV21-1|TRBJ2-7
CASSGPGLPSYEQYF
TGTGCCAGCAGCGGACCGGGACTACCTTCCTACGAGCAGTACTTC
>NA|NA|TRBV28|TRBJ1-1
CASSFAENTEAFF
TGTGCCAGCAGTTTTGCAGAGAACACTGAAGCTTTCTTT
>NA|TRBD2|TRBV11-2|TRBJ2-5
CASSSASGRARETQYF
TGTGCCAGCAGCTCCGCTAGCGGGAGGGCCAGGGAGACCCAGTACTTC
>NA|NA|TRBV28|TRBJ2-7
CASSFEVSYEQYF
TGTGCCAGCAGTTTTGAGGTATCCTACGAGCAGTACTTC
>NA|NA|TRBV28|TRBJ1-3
CLVTSDSGNTIYF
TGCCTTGTGACTTCCGACTCTGGAAACACCATATATTTT
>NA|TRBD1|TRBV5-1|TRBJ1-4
CASSMNGQGQEKLFF
TGCGCCAGCAGCATGAACGGACAGGGGCAGGAAAAACTGTTTTTT
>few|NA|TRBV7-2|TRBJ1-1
CASSLKVSGNTEAFF
TGTGCCAGCAGCCTAAAAGTATCAGGGAACACTGAAGCTTTCTTT
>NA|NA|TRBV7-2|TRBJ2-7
CASSLSPNEQYF
TGTGCCAGCAGCTTAAGCCCCAACGAGCAGTACTTC
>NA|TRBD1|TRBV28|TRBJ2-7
CASSPPGTGGRTSYEQYF
TGTGCCAGCAGTCCCCCGGGGACAGGGGGAAGGACTTCCTACGAGCAGTACTTC
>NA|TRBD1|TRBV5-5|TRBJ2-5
CASSLGTGSIGETQYF
TGTGCCAGCAGCTTGGGGACAGGTAGTATAGGAGAGACCCAGTACTTC
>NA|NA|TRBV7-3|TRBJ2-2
CASSLGTANTGELFF
TGTGCCAGCAGCTTGGGGACTGCGAACACCGGGGAGCTGTTTTTT
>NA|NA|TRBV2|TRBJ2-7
CASSGDPVAASYEQYF
TGTGCCAGCAGTGGCGACCCGGTAGCGGCTTCCTACGAGCAGTACTTC
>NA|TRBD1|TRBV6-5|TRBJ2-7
CASSYSKRDRHEQYF
TGTGCCAGCAGTTACTCGAAAAGGGACAGGCACGAGCAGTACTTC
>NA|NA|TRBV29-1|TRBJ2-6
CSVAETGSGANVLTF
TGCAGCGTTGCCGAGACGGGCTCTGGGGCCAACGTCCTGACTTTC
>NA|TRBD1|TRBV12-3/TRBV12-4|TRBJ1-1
CASSLGQGDAFF
TGTGCCAGCAGCTTGGGACAGGGGGACGCTTTCTTT
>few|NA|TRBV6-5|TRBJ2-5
CASSRTGEETQYF
TGTGCCAGCAGTAGGACGGGGGAGGAGACCCAGTACTTC
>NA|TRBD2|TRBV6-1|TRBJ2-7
CASSFAGGVYEQYF
TGTGCCAGCAGTTTCGCGGGGGGAGTCTACGAGCAGTACTTC
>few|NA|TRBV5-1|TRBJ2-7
CASSLEAGFYEQYF
TGCGCCAGCAGCTTGGAGGCAGGATTCTACGAGCAGTACTTC
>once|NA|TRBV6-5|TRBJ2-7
CASSSDRTYEQYF
TGTGCCAGCAGCTCGGACAGAACCTACGAGCAGTACTTC
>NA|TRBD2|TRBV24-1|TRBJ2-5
CATSDWTSGSQETQYF
TGTGCCACCAGTGATTGGACTAGCGGGAGCCAAGAGACCCAGTACTTC
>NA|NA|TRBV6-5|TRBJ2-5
CASKNEGEGETQYF
TGTGCCAGCAAAAACGAGGGGGAGGGGGAGACCCAGTACTTC
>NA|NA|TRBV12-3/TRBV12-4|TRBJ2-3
CASSSRVTDTQYF
TGTGCCAGCAGTTCGCGGGTCACAGATACGCAGTATTTT
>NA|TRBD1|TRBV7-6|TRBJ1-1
CASSLAGTGRPYTEAFF
TGTGCCAGCAGCTTGGCCGGGACAGGACGGCCATACACTGAAGCTTTCTTT
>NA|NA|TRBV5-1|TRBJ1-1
CASSLVGSTEAFF
TGCGCCAGCAGCTTGGTAGGGAGCACTGAAGCTTTCTTT
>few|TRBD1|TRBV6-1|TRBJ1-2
CASSEGQGAYGYTF
TGTGCCAGCAGTGAAGGCCAGGGGGCCTATGGCTACACCTTC
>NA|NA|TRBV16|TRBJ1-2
CASSQYPLANYGYTF
TGTGCCAGCAGCCAATACCCCTTAGCTAACTATGGCTACACCTTC
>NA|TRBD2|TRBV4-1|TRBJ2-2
CASSQDEREGLITGELFF
TGCGCCAGCAGCCAAGATGAGAGGGAGGGCCTGATCACCGGGGAGCTGTTTTTT
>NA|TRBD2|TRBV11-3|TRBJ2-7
CASSRLLAATYEQYF
TGTGCCAGCAGCCGATTACTAGCGGCTACCTACGAGCAGTACTTC
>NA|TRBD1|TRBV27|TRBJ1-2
CASRSGGAGAYGYTF
TGTGCCAGCAGATCAGGGGGCGCAGGGGCCTATGGCTACACCTTC
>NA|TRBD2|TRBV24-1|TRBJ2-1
CATSDPGLAAGSSNEQFF
TGTGCCACCAGTGACCCTGGACTAGCGGCCGGGTCCAGCAATGAGCAGTTCTTC
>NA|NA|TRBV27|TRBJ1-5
CASSLGGDWGNQPQHF
TGTGCCAGCAGTTTGGGGGGGGATTGGGGCAATCAGCCCCAGCATTTT
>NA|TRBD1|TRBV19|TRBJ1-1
CASDRGQGMNTEAFF
TGTGCCAGCGACCGAGGACAGGGGATGAACACTGAAGCTTTCTTT
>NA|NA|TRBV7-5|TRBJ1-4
CARSSGQGGEKLFF
TGTGCCAGAAGCTCGGGACAGGGAGGGGAAAAACTGTTTTTT
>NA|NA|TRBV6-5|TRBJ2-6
CASSRVSGANVLTF
TGTGCCAGCAGTCGGGTCTCTGGGGCCAACGTCCTGACTTTC
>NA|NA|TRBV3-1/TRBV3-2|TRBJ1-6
CASSQDWTAYNSPLHF
TGTGCCAGCAGCCAAGATTGGACAGCTTATAATTCACCCCTCCACTTT
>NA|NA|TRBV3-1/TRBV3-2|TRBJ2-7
CASSPPRFSNEQYF
TGTGCCAGCAGCCCCCCGCGGTTTTCCAACGAGCAGTACTTC
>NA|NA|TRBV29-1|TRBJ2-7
CSVEGQTYEQYF
TGCAGCGTTGAAGGGCAGACCTACGAGCAGTACTTC
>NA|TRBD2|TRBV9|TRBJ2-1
CASSVPGLAKTNEQFF
TGTGCCAGCAGCGTACCGGGACTAGCGAAGACTAATGAGCAGTTCTTC
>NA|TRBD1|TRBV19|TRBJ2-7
CASSILGQGSPYEQYF
TGTGCCAGTAGTATTCTGGGACAGGGGAGCCCCTACGAGCAGTACTTC
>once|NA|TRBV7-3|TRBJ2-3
CASSLTSGSSDTQYF
TGTGCCAGCAGCTTAACGTCGGGGAGCTCAGATACGCAGTATTTT
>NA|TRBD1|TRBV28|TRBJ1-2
CASSSPGTGNLYGYTF
TGTGCCAGCAGTTCACCTGGGACAGGGAACTTATATGGCTACACCTTC
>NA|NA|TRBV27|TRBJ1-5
CASSFLGGGDQPQHF
TGTGCCAGCAGTTTTCTCGGAGGGGGGGATCAGCCCCAGCATTTT
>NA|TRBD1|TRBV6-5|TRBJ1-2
CASRPTGGNYGYTF
TGTGCCAGCAGGCCCACAGGGGGCAACTATGGCTACACCTTC
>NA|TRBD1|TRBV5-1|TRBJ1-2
CASSPRQGHGYTF
TGCGCCAGCAGTCCGAGACAGGGACATGGCTACACCTTC
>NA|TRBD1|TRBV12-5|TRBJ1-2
CASGQKTGTGDYGYTF
TGTGCTAGTGGTCAAAAGACCGGGACAGGGGACTATGGCTACACCTTC
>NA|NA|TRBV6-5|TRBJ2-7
CASRGEFSEQYF
TGTGCCAGCAGGGGAGAATTTAGCGAGCAGTACTTC